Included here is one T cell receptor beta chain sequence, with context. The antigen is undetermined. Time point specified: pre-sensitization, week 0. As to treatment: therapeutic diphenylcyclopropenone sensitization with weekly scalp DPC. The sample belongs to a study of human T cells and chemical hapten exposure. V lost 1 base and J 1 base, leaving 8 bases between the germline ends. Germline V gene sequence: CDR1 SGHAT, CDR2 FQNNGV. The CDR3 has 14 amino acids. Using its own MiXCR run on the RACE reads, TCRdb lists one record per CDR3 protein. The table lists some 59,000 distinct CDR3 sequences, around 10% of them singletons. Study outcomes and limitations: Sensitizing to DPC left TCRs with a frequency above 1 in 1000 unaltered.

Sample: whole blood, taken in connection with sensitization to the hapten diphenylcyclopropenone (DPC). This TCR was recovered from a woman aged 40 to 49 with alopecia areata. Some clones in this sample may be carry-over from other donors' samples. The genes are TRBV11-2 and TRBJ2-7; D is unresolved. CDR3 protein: CASSLGRQSYEQYF. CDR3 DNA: TGTGCCAGCAGCTTAGGACGCCAATCCTACGAGCAGTACTTC.